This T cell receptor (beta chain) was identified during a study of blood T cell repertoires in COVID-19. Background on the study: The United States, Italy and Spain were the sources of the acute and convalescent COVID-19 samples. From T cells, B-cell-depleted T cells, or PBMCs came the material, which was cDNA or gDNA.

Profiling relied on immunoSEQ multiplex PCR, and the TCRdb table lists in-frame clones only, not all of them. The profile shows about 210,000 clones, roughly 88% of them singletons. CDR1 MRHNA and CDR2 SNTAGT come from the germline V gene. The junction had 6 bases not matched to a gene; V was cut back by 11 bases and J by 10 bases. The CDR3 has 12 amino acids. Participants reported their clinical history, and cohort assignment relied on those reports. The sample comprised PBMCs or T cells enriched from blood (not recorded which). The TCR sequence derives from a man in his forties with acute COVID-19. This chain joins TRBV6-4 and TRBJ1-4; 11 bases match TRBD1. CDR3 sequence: CAQDRGLVKLFF. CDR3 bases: TGTGCCCAGGACAGGGGGCTTGTAAAACTGTTTTTT.